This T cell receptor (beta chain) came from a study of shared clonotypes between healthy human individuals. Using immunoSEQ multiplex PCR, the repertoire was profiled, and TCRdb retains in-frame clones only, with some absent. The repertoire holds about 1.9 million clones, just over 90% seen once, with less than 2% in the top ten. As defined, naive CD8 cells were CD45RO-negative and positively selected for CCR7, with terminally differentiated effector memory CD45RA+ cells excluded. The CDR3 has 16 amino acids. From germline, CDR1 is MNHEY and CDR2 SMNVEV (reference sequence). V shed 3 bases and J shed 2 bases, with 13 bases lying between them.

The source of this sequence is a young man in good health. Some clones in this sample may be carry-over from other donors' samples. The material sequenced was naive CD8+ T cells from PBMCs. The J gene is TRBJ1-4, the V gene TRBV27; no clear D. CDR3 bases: TGTGCCAGCAGTTTCTCTCCGGGCCCGACTAATGAAAAACTGTTTTTT. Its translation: CASSFSPGPTNEKLFF.